These 25 T cell receptor beta chains originate from one sample sequenced in a study of cytomegalovirus exposure and HLA in healthy donors. PCR involved 60 Vbeta and 13 Jbeta primers. Using immunoSEQ multiplex PCR, the repertoire was profiled, and TCRdb retains in-frame clones only, with some absent. The profile shows fewer than 250,000 clones, about 83% of them singletons. Material: PBMCs. The origin of the receptors is a woman between 50 and 59 years old in good health and CMV-seropositive.

This clone appeared once. This chain connects TRBV20-1 to TRBJ1-1; D remains unclear. This CDR3 is built from 11 residues. V was pared by 1 base and J by 9 bases, with 9 bases between. CDR1 and CDR2 (germline): DFQATT, SNEGSKA (reference sequence). The CDR3 DNA sequence: TGCAGTGCTAGAGGTCGTCGTCAAGCTTTCTTT. This translates into CSARGRRQAFF.

The rearrangement joins TRBV27 to TRBJ2-5; 9 nucleotides match TRBD2. CDR3 length: 17 amino acids. Trimming removed 3 bases from V and 5 bases from J; junction bases left unmatched: 13. Germline values: CDR1 MNHEY, CDR2 SMNVEV (reference sequence). CDR3 DNA sequence: TGTGCCAGCAGTTTGTTCGTGGAGCGGGGGGTCGGGGAGACCCAGTACTTC. It encodes CASSLFVERGVGETQYF.

The V gene is TRBV28, the J gene TRBJ1-4, with D perhaps matching TRBD1 (5 bases). Germline values: CDR1 MDHEN, CDR2 SYDVKM. Deletions cut 6 bases from V and 8 bases from J, with 16 bases between. The CDR3 covers 14 residues. The DNA for the CDR3 is TGTGCCAGCAGCACTGGGGAGGGGTGGGAAAAACTGTTTTTT. Its protein is CASSTGEGWEKLFF.

This chain links TRBV7-9 with TRBJ1-2; possible D gene TRBD1, 5 bases. With 4 bases removed from V and 7 bases from J, the gap between germline ends came to 10 bases. The germline CDR1 and CDR2 sequences are SEHNR and FQNEAQ (reference sequence). The CDR3 has 12 amino acids. This CDR3 reads CASSSQGSGYTF. The CDR3 DNA follows: TGTGCCAGCAGCTCCCAGGGCTCTGGCTACACCTTC.

This sequence joins TRBV19 and TRBJ2-2; 11 nucleotides agree with TRBD1. V lost 6 bases, J lost 6 bases, and 9 bases stayed unmatched. Germline values: CDR1 LNHDA, CDR2 SQIVND (reference sequence). This CDR3 region has 16 residues. CDR3 sequence: CASRQMDRGRAGELFF. CDR3 in DNA: TGTGCCAGTAGACAAATGGACAGGGGGCGAGCCGGGGAGCTGTTTTTT. The full variable domain, with the rest looked up from reference TRBV19 and TRBJ2-2, is DGGITQSPKYLFRKEGQNVTLSCEQNLNHDAMYWYRQDPGQGLRLIYYSQIVNDFQKGDIAEGYSVSREKKESFPLTVTSAQKNPTAFYLCASRQMDRGRAGELFFGEGSRLTVL.

This chain joins TRBV5-1 and TRBJ2-3; D uncertain. Germline V gives CDR1 SGHRS, CDR2 YFSETQ. This CDR3 region has 14 residues. With 2 bases removed from V and 0 bases from J, the gap between germline ends came to 7 bases. CDR3 loop: CASSFVSSTDTQYF. CDR3 sequence (DNA): TGCGCCAGCAGCTTTGTCTCTAGCACAGATACGCAGTATTTT.

This chain joins TRBV6-1 and TRBJ1-4; D uncertain. This CDR3 spans 15 amino acids. Germline CDR1 is MNHNS and CDR2 is SASEGT. Trimming took off 3 bases at V and 5 bases at J, with 13 bases between the two ends. The CDR3 loop is CASSEEAWINEKLFF. The CDR3 coding sequence is TGTGCCAGCAGTGAGGAGGCTTGGATAAATGAAAAACTGTTTTTT.

The chain employs TRBV9 and TRBJ2-3; D possibly corresponds to TRBD2 (5 bases). Germline V gene lookup returns CDR1 SGDLS and CDR2 YYNGEE. V shed 0 bases and J shed 9 bases, with 11 bases lying between them. The CDR3 covers 13 residues. As DNA, the CDR3 is TGTGCCAGCAGCGTAGATCCGACGGGGACGCAGTATTTT. This translates into CASSVDPTGTQYF.

This clone came up a few times. The chain employs TRBV6-1 and TRBJ2-7; 7 bases fit TRBD1. J gave up 2 bases and V 7 bases, and 2 bases lay outside the gene matches. This CDR3 spans 12 amino acids. From germline, CDR1 is MNHNS and CDR2 SASEGT. CDR3 nucleotide sequence: TGTGCCAGCATGACAGGGACCTACGAGCAGTACTTC. Residues: CASMTGTYEQYF.

The chain employs TRBV6-6 and TRBJ2-7; 11 positions agree with TRBD1. The CDR3 runs to 15 residues. Germline-derived CDR1 and CDR2 are MNHNY and SVGAGI (reference sequence). V shed 5 bases and J 0 bases; nucleotides not matched to a gene: 3. The chain's CDR3 is CASSPGTGGSYEQYF. CDR3 DNA sequence: TGTGCCAGCAGTCCTGGGACAGGGGGCTCCTACGAGCAGTACTTC.

This clone came up once. This chain uses TRBV9 with TRBJ1-1; the D gene is possibly TRBD1 (6 bases). The CDR3 spans 15 residues. Germline V CDR1 and CDR2: SGDLS, YYNGEE. V lost 4 bases, J lost 5 bases, and 18 bases lay in between. This CDR3 reads CASSPRGMGKTEAFF. The CDR3 nucleotides are TGTGCCAGCAGCCCAAGGGGGATGGGGAAGACTGAAGCTTTCTTT.

The CDR3 coding sequence is TGCGCCAGCGCAGAAGGGGGCGAACCCTATAATTCACCCCTCCACTTT. Encoded protein: CASAEGGEPYNSPLHF. J is TRBJ1-6 and V is TRBV5-1, with 7 bases matching TRBD1. The CDR3 loop spans 16 amino acids. CDR1 and CDR2 (germline): SGHRS, YFSETQ. V lost 7 bases, J lost 2 bases, and 9 bases stayed unmatched.

The chain couples TRBV15 to TRBJ1-5; D is unclear. The V gene's germline CDR1 is LNHNV and CDR2 YYDKDF (reference sequence). The CDR3 covers 15 residues. Trimming took 8 bases from V and 0 from J, leaving 14 bases between them. The CDR3 DNA is TGTGCCACCTCCGAGGCAGCAAATAGCAATCAGCCCCAGCATTTT. Translated, it gives CATSEAANSNQPQHF.

The chain is built from TRBV2 and TRBJ2-2, with D maybe TRBD2 (5 bases). Trimming cost V 6 bases and J 3 bases, with 11 bases left between them. Germline-derived CDR1 and CDR2 are SNHLY and FYNNEI. The CDR3 covers 14 residues. CDR3 sequence (DNA): TGTGCCAGCAGCTACACGGGATACACCGGGGAGCTGTTTTTT. Amino acid sequence: CASSYTGYTGELFF.

This sequence joins TRBV30 and TRBJ1-3, with D possibly matching TRBD1 (5 bases). Germline-derived CDR1 and CDR2 are GTSNPN and SVGIG (reference sequence). V gave up 3 bases and J gave up 0 bases, with 12 bases separating them. The CDR3 extends over 15 amino acids. CDR3 residues: CAWSLGLSSGNTIYF. DNA of the CDR3: TGTGCCTGGAGCCTGGGACTGAGCTCTGGAAACACCATATATTTT.

This chain connects TRBV27 to TRBJ2-7; D is perhaps TRBD2 (5 bases). The V end was cut by 0 bases, the J end by 0 bases, with 9 bases between. The CDR3 loop spans 15 amino acids. The germline V gene has CDR1 MNHEY and CDR2 SMNVEV (reference sequence). The CDR3 nucleotides read TGTGCCAGCAGTTTATCGAGGGCCAACTCCTACGAGCAGTACTTC. Protein sequence: CASSLSRANSYEQYF.

This clone was observed a handful of times. The V call is TRBV29-1, the J call TRBJ2-5; 8 bases align to TRBD1. Germline V gene data show CDR1 as SQVTM and CDR2 as ANQGSEA. With V trimmed by 7 bases and J by 5 bases, 6 bases remained unmatched. This CDR3 region has 12 residues. CDR3 loop: CSASRGLETQYF. The CDR3 DNA follows: TGCAGCGCATCCAGGGGGCTGGAGACCCAGTACTTC.

The chain recombines TRBV28 with TRBJ1-5; 7 bases are a match to TRBD1. CDR1 and CDR2 (germline): MDHEN, SYDVKM. The CDR3 runs 13 residues. J was trimmed by 6 bases and V by 6 bases; bases with no gene match: 5. The CDR3 nucleotides are TGTGCCAGCAGGACAGGGTATAGTCAGCCCCAGCATTTT. This encodes CASRTGYSQPQHF.

The chain combines TRBV9 with TRBJ2-5; 9 bases fit TRBD1. The germline CDR1 and CDR2 sequences are SGDLS and YYNGEE. The CDR3 has 14 residues. V gave up 3 bases and J gave up 5 bases; unmatched junction bases: 5. CDR3 in amino acids: CASSAGTGMETQYF. In DNA, the CDR3 is TGTGCCAGCAGCGCTGGGACAGGGATGGAGACCCAGTACTTC.

This chain joins TRBV5-6 and TRBJ1-1, with D tentatively TRBD1 (5 bases). The CDR3 spans 17 residues. Germline V gene data show CDR1 as SGHDT and CDR2 as YYEEEE. Trimming shortened V by 2 bases and J by 0 bases, and 17 bases separated the two germline ends. The CDR3 sequence: CASSLIQGIGLNTEAFF. For the CDR3, the DNA is TGTGCCAGCAGCTTAATCCAGGGAATTGGGTTGAACACTGAAGCTTTCTTT.

In its sample, this clone ranks as medium-sized. The chain recombines TRBV29-1 with TRBJ1-1; D is perhaps TRBD1 (5 bases). The CDR3 has 12 amino acids. The germline CDR1 and CDR2 sequences are SQVTM and ANQGSEA. Trimming pared 5 bases from V and 7 bases from J, leaving 14 bases between. The CDR3 DNA sequence: TGCAGCGTTAAATGGGGGGACGGTGAAGCTTTCTTT. This sequence encodes CSVKWGDGEAFF.

V is TRBV5-6 and J is TRBJ2-7; the D is unclear. The CDR3 spans 14 residues. Germline V CDR1 and CDR2: SGHDT, YYEEEE. The V end was cut by 4 bases, the J end by 0 bases, with 11 bases between. The CDR3 region is CASSLISPSYEQYF. DNA for the CDR3: TGTGCCAGCAGCCTGATCAGTCCCTCCTACGAGCAGTACTTC.

The V and J genes are TRBV10-3 and TRBJ1-1, with a tentative D call TRBD1 (5 bases). The CDR3 is 14 residues long. Germline V CDR1 and CDR2: ENHRY, SYGVKD. The germline V and J ends were trimmed by 6 bases and 7 bases, with 18 bases remaining between them. CDR3 nucleotide sequence: TGTGCCATCAGCCAGACAGAAAGGACCAGTGAAGCTTTCTTT. As protein: CAISQTERTSEAFF.

This rearrangement joins TRBV6-6 to TRBJ2-7; TRBD1 matches 8 bases. The CDR3 loop spans 12 amino acids. The V gene end was trimmed by 8 bases and the J gene end by 6 bases; junction bases not matched to a gene: 6. Germline V gene sequence: CDR1 MNHNY, CDR2 SVGAGI (reference sequence). CDR3 DNA sequence: TGTGCCAGCGCGACAGGGGCCTGCGAGCAGTACTTC. This gives the protein CASATGACEQYF.

This clone was seen just once. The chain links TRBV10-3 to TRBJ1-1; D is undetermined. The CDR3 has 16 residues. The germline V and J ends were trimmed by 2 bases and 1 base, with 14 bases remaining between them. CDR1 is ENHRY, CDR2 SYGVKD, per germline. In DNA, the CDR3 is TGTGCCATCAGTGAGAGTATAGGCGGCTGGAACACTGAAGCTTTCTTT. It specifies CAISESIGGWNTEAFF.